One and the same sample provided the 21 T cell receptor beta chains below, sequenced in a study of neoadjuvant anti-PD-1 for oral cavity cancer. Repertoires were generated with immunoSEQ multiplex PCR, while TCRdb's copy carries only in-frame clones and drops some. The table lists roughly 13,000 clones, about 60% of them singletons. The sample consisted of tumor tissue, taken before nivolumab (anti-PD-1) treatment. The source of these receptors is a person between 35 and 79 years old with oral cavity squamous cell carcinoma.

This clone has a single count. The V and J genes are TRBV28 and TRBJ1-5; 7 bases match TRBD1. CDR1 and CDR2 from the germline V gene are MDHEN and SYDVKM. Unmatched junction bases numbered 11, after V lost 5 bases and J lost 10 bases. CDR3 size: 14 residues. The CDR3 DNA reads TGTGCCAGCAGTAGCCACCTCGCAGGGGGTCCCCAGCATTTT. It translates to CASSSHLAGGPQHF.

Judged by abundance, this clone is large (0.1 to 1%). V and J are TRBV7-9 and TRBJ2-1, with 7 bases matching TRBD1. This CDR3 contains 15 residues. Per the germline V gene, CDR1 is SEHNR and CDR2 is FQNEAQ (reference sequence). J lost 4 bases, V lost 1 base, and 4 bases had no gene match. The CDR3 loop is CASSLDRGRYNEQFF. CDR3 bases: TGTGCCAGCAGCTTAGACAGGGGTCGATACAATGAGCAGTTCTTC.

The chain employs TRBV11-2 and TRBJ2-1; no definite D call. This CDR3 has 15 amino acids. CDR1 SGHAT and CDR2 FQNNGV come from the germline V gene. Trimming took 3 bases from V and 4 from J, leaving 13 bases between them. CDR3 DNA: TGTGCCAGCAGCTTTGCATTCGGCCGGTACAATGAGCAGTTCTTC. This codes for CASSFAFGRYNEQFF.

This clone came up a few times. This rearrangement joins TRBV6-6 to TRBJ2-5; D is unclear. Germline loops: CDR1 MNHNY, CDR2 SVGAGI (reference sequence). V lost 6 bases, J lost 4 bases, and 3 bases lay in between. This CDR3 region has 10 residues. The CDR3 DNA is TGTGCCAGCAGGGGAGAGACCCAGTACTTC. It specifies CASRGETQYF.

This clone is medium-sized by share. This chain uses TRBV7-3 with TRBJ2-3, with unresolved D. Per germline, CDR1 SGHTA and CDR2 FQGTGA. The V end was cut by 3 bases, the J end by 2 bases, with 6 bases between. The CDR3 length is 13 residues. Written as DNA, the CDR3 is TGTGCCAGCAGCTTCGGGTACACAGATACGCAGTATTTT. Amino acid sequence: CASSFGYTDTQYF.

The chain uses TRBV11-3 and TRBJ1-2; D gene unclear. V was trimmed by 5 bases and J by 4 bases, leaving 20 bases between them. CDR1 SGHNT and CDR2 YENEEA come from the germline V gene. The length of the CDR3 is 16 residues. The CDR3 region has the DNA TGTGCCAGCAGCCTGACTAATCTCGGAAAGACCTATGGCTACACCTTC. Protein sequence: CASSLTNLGKTYGYTF.

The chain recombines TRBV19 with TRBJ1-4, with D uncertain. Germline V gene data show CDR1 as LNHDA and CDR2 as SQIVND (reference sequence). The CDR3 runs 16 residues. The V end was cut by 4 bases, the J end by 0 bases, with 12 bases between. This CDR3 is CASSSPRSATNEKLFF. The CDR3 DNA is TGTGCCAGTAGTAGCCCCAGGAGCGCAACTAATGAAAAACTGTTTTTT.

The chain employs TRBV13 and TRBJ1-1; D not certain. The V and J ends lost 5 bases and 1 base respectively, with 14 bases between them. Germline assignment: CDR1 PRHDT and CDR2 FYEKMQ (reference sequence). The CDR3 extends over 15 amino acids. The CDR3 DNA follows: TGTGCCAGCAGCCCCTTCCTTTTAAAGAACACTGAAGCTTTCTTT. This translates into CASSPFLLKNTEAFF.

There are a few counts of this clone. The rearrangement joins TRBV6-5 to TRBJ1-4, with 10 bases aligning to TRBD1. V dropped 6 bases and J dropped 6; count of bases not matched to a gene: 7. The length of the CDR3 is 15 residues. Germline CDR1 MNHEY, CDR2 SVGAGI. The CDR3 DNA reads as TGTGCCAGCAGGGATTGGACAGGGGGATATGAAAAACTGTTTTTT. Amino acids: CASRDWTGGYEKLFF.

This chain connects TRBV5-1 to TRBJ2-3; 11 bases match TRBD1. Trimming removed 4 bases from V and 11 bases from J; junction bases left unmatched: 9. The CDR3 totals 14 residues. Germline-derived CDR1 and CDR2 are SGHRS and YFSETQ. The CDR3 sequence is CASSANPGTGGQYF. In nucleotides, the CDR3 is TGCGCCAGCAGCGCAAACCCCGGGACAGGGGGGCAGTATTTT.

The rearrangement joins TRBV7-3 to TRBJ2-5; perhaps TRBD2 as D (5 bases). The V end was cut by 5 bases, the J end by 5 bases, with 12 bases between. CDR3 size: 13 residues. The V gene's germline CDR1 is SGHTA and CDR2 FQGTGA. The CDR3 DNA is TGTGCCAGCAGCGCGGGCCTGGGGGAGACCCAGTACTTC. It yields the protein CASSAGLGETQYF.

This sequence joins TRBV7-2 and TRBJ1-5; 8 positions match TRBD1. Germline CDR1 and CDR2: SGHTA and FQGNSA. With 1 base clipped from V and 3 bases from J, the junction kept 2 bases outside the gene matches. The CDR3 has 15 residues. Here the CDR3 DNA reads TGTGCCAGCAGCTTAGGGACAGGGCTCAATCAGCCCCAGCATTTT. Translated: CASSLGTGLNQPQHF.

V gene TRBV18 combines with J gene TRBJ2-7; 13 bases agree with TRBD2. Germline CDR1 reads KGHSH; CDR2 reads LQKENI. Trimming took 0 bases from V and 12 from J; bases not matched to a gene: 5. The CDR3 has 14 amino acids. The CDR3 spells CASSPPGLAGFLYF. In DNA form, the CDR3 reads TGTGCCAGCTCACCACCGGGACTAGCGGGATTTCTGTACTTC.

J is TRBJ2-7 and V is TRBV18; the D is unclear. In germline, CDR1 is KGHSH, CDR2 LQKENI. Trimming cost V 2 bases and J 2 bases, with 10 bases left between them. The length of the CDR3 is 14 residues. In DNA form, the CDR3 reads TGTGCCAGCTCACCAATGGGGAACCCCTACGAGCAGTACTTC. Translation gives CASSPMGNPYEQYF.

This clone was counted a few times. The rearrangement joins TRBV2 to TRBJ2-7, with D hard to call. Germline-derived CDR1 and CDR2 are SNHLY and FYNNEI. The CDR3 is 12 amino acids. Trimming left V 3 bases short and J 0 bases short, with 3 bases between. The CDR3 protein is CASSDTSYEQYF. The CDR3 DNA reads TGTGCCAGCAGTGACACCTCCTACGAGCAGTACTTC.

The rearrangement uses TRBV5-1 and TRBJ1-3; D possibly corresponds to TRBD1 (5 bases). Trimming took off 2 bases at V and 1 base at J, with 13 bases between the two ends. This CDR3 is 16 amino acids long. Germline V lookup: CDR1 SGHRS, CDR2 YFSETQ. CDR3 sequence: CASSLLGPTSGNTIYF. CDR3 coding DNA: TGCGCCAGCAGCTTATTGGGACCTACATCTGGAAACACCATATATTTT.

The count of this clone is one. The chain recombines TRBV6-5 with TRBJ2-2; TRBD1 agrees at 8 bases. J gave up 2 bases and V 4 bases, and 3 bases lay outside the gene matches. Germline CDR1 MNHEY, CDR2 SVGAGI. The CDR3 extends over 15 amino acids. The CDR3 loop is CASSSDRENTGELFF. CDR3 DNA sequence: TGTGCCAGCAGTTCGGACAGGGAAAACACCGGGGAGCTGTTTTTT.

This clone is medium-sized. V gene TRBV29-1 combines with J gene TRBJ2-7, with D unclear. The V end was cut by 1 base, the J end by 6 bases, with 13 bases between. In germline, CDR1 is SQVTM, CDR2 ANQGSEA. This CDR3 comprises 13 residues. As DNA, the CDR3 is TGCAGCGTTGAAGTGGCGACATTACGCGAGCAGTACTTC. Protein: CSVEVATLREQYF.

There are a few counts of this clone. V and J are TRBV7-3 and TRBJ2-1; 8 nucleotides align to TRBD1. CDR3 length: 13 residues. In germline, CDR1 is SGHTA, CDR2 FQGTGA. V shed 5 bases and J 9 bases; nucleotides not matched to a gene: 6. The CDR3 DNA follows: TGTGCCAGCAGCCAGGGGGCCCAAGGTGAGCAGTTCTTC. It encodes CASSQGAQGEQFF. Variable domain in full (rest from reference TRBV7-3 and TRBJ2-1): GAGVSQTPSNKVTEKGKYVELRCDPISGHTALYWYRQSLGQGPEFLIYFQGTGAADDSGLPNDRFFAVRPEGSVSTLKIQRTERGDSAVYLCASSQGAQGEQFFGPGTRLTVL.

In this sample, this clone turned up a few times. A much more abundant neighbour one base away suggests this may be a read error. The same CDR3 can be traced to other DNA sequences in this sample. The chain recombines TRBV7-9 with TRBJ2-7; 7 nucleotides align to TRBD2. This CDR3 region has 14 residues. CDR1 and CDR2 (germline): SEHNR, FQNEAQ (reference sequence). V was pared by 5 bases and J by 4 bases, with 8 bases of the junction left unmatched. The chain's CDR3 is CASSPRDYTYEQYF. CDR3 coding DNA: TGTGCCAGCAGCCCCCGGGACTATACTTACGAGCAGTACTTC.

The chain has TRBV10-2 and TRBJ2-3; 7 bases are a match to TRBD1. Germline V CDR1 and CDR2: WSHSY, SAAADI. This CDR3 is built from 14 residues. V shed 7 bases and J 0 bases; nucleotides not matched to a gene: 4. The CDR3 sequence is CASIGGYSTDTQYF. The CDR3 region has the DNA TGCGCCAGCATAGGGGGCTATAGCACAGATACGCAGTATTTT.